This passage covers 6 T cell receptor beta chains from one sample sequenced in a study of immune reconstitution after stem cell transplant in scleroderma. MiXCR, applied by TCRdb to the RT-PCR reads, yields one record per CDR3 protein. In the table there are 1,500 or so distinct CDR3 sequences, around 6.7% of which are singletons. Specimen collection occurred before or after autologous hematopoietic stem cell transplantation (not recorded which). These receptors all come from a male donor with systemic sclerosis.

This clonotype is labeled as medium-sized. The J gene is TRBJ1-5, the V gene TRBV20-1; D might be TRBD1 (5 bases). With 0 bases removed from V and 2 bases from J, the gap between germline ends came to 14 bases. In germline, CDR1 is DFQATT, CDR2 SNEGSKA (reference sequence). This CDR3 comprises 16 residues. CDR3 nucleotide sequence: TGCAGTGCTAGAGATCCGGGGCTATCGGGCAATCAGCCCCAGCATTTT. Protein sequence: CSARDPGLSGNQPQHF.

This clonotype is labeled as medium-sized (0.01 to 0.1%). The chain recombines TRBV11-3 with TRBJ2-6, with D possibly TRBD1 on 5 matching bases. The CDR3 sequence is 16 residues long. The germline gives CDR1 SGHNT, CDR2 YENEEA. V lost 5 bases to trimming and J lost 0 bases, with 11 bases between them. This chain's CDR3 is CASSTRQSSGANVLTF. CDR3 bases: TGTGCCAGCAGCACAAGACAGTCCTCTGGGGCCAACGTCCTGACTTTC.

This clonotype is labeled as medium-sized (0.01 to 0.1%). The chain uses TRBV7-6 and TRBJ2-7; 7 bases are a match to TRBD2. The CDR3 consists of 14 residues. With 5 bases clipped from V and 3 bases from J, the junction kept 7 bases outside the gene matches. Germline V gene lookup returns CDR1 SGHVS and CDR2 FNYEAQ. The CDR3: CASSEGTNNYEQYF. The CDR3 nucleotides are TGTGCCAGCAGCGAAGGGACTAACAACTACGAGCAGTACTTC.

Judged by abundance, this clonotype is medium-sized. V gene TRBV12-3 or TRBV12-4 combines with J gene TRBJ2-3; TRBD2 agrees at 14 bases. The CDR3 consists of 16 residues. Losses at the gene ends were 6 bases for V and 2 bases for J; bases not matched to a gene: 4. The CDR3 DNA is TGTGCCAGCAGCGTGACTAGCGGGGGGGCCACAGATACGCAGTATTTT. Translation: CASSVTSGGATDTQYF.

This clonotype was counted a few times. The chain is built from TRBV5-1 and TRBJ2-1, with a tentative D call TRBD1 (5 bases). The CDR3 has 12 residues. CDR1 and CDR2 (germline): SGHRS, YFSETQ. Trimming took 6 bases from V and 7 from J, leaving 11 bases between them. In DNA, the CDR3 is TGCGCCAGCACCCTCGACAGTAATGAGCAGTTCTTC. Amino acids: CASTLDSNEQFF.

This clonotype is deemed medium-sized. The V call is TRBV29-1, the J call TRBJ2-7; TRBD1 agrees at 8 bases. In germline, CDR1 is SQVTM, CDR2 ANQGSEA. With V trimmed by 6 bases and J by 7 bases, 11 bases remained unmatched. This CDR3 has 13 amino acids. The CDR3 nucleotides read TGCAGCGTGTCGGTCAGGGGGCGCGATGAGCAGTACTTC. This gives the protein CSVSVRGRDEQYF.